These 14 T cell receptor beta chains share one sample of origin, sequenced in a study of blood T cell repertoires in COVID-19. The protocol was immunoSEQ multiplex PCR, while the TCRdb copy is restricted to in-frame clones and leaves out a portion. The data contain about 98,000 clones, around 84% of them singletons. Sequencing used peripheral blood. The receptors stem from a man between 50 and 59 years old with active or convalescent COVID-19.

This chain uses TRBV4-1 with TRBJ2-5; TRBD2 is a possible D gene (5 bases). V lost 4 bases, J lost 1 base, and 16 bases lay in between. The V gene's germline CDR1 is MGHRA and CDR2 YSYEKL. This CDR3 has 16 residues. The CDR3 sequence: CASSRPAGNAQETQYF. DNA for the CDR3: TGCGCCAGCAGCCGACCGGCCGGGAACGCCCAAGAGACCCAGTACTTC.

The chain carries TRBV7-2 and TRBJ2-7, with TRBD1 matching 8 bases. CDR3 length: 14 residues. J gave up 0 bases and V 5 bases, and 3 bases lay outside the gene matches. Germline lookup yields CDR1 SGHTA and CDR2 FQGNSA. Written as DNA, the CDR3 is TGTGCCAGCAGCCCAGGGACAGGCTCCTACGAGCAGTACTTC. It translates to CASSPGTGSYEQYF.

V usage is TRBV10-3 and J usage is TRBJ2-3; possible D gene TRBD2, 6 bases. The V end lost 1 base, the J end lost 6 bases, and 17 bases lay between the germline ends. Germline-derived CDR1 and CDR2 are ENHRY and SYGVKD. This CDR3 contains 16 residues. The chain's CDR3 is CAISELNSLAGDTQYF. The CDR3 DNA reads as TGTGCCATCAGTGAGTTGAACAGCCTGGCGGGGGATACGCAGTATTTT.

The chain has TRBV28 and TRBJ1-5; D may be TRBD1 (5 bases). Trimming took off 6 bases at V and 4 bases at J, with 13 bases between the two ends. This CDR3 comprises 14 residues. In germline, CDR1 is MDHEN, CDR2 SYDVKM. The CDR3 protein is CASSLRQPNQPQHF. Here the CDR3 DNA reads TGTGCCAGCAGCCTACGACAGCCAAATCAGCCCCAGCATTTT.

This clone was detected only a few times. This rearrangement joins TRBV2 to TRBJ2-7; no reliable D call. CDR1 is SNHLY and CDR2 is FYNNEI in the germline V gene. V was trimmed by 3 bases and J by 7 bases, leaving 10 bases between them. This CDR3 region has 12 residues. The CDR3 coding sequence is TGTGCCAGCAGTGATCGGGTGTGGGAGCAGTACGTC. Translating it yields CASSDRVWEQYV.

The rearrangement joins TRBV7-9 to TRBJ1-3, with TRBD1 identical over 8 bases. V shed 2 bases, J shed 0 bases, and the junction held 3 bases outside the gene matches. The germline V gene has CDR1 SEHNR and CDR2 FQNEAQ (reference sequence). CDR3 length: 16 residues. In DNA form, the CDR3 reads TGTGCCAGCAGCTTATCACAGGGGGACTCTGGAAACACCATATATTTT. Translated: CASSLSQGDSGNTIYF.

The chain has TRBV5-1 and TRBJ2-3, with 11 bases matching TRBD2. CDR3 size: 16 residues. The V gene's germline CDR1 is SGHRS and CDR2 YFSETQ. The V segment lost 0 bases and the J segment 4 bases; nucleotides outside the gene matches: 4. DNA for the CDR3: TGCGCCAGCAGCTTGGGGACTAGCGGGTTGTCAGATACGCAGTATTTT. Translating gives CASSLGTSGLSDTQYF.

The chain carries TRBV2 and TRBJ1-5; the D is unclear. Trimming removed 3 bases from V and 5 bases from J, with 8 bases in between. Germline CDR1 is SNHLY and CDR2 is FYNNEI. The CDR3 loop spans 13 amino acids. CDR3 residues: CASSDEAHQPQHF. CDR3 in DNA: TGTGCCAGCAGTGACGAAGCCCATCAGCCCCAGCATTTT.

In this sample, this clone turned up a few times. This chain links TRBV6-6 with TRBJ2-7, with D possibly matching TRBD1 (5 bases). Germline values: CDR1 MNHNY, CDR2 SVGAGI (reference sequence). V was trimmed by 6 bases and J by 0 bases, leaving 12 bases between them. This CDR3 is built from 14 residues. The CDR3 DNA reads TGTGCCAGCAGACCTGGACAAAACTCCTACGAGCAGTACGTC. Its translation is CASRPGQNSYEQYV.

This chain connects TRBV27 to TRBJ1-5, with D unresolved. Deletions cut 3 bases from V and 3 bases from J, with 9 bases between. CDR1 is MNHEY and CDR2 is SMNVEV in the germline V gene (reference sequence). This CDR3 comprises 14 residues. CDR3 sequence reads: CASSLNGNNQPQHF. DNA for the CDR3: TGTGCCAGCAGTTTGAACGGTAACAATCAGCCCCAGCATTTT.

This clone appeared a few times. The chain couples TRBV7-9 to TRBJ2-1; D perhaps matches TRBD2 (5 bases). Trimming took 3 bases from V and 0 from J, leaving 15 bases between them. The CDR3 is made up of 17 amino acids. The germline gives CDR1 SEHNR, CDR2 FQNEAQ (reference sequence). For the CDR3, the DNA is TGTGCCAGCAGCTTGAGGGTTCCCCCGAGCTCCTACAATGAGCAGTTCTTC. Protein sequence: CASSLRVPPSSYNEQFF. The full variable domain, with the rest looked up from reference TRBV7-9 and TRBJ2-1, is DTGVSQNPRHKITKRGQNVTFRCDPISEHNRLYWYRQTLGQGPEFLTYFQNEAQLEKSRLLSDRFSAERPKGSFSTLEIQRTEQGDSAMYLCASSLRVPPSSYNEQFFGPGTRLTVL.

This chain joins TRBV6-5 and TRBJ2-1, with 8 bases fitting TRBD2. J lost 7 bases, V lost 4 bases, and 12 bases had no gene match. This CDR3 contains 16 residues. Germline CDR1 MNHEY, CDR2 SVGAGI. As DNA, the CDR3 is TGTGCCAGCAGTTGGACTAGCCTAGGAGGGGGTAATGAGCAGTTCTTC. Protein: CASSWTSLGGGNEQFF.

The genes are TRBV11-3 and TRBJ2-5; 16 bases match TRBD2. CDR3 length equals 16 residues. With V trimmed by 5 bases and J by 5 bases, 5 bases remained unmatched. Germline values: CDR1 SGHNT, CDR2 YENEEA. CDR3 coding DNA: TGTGCCAGCAGCCAGGGACTAGCGGGGGGGCAGGAGACCCAGTACTTC. Protein sequence: CASSQGLAGGQETQYF.

V usage is TRBV6-2 or TRBV6-3 and J usage is TRBJ2-3; unclear D gene. From germline, CDR1 is MNHEY and CDR2 SVGEGT. The V end lost 2 bases, the J end lost 1 base, and 10 bases lay between the germline ends. This CDR3 comprises 15 residues. CDR3 in DNA: TGTGCCAGCAGTTACGGGCTACCCCGCACAGATACGCAGTATTTT. Amino acids: CASSYGLPRTDTQYF.